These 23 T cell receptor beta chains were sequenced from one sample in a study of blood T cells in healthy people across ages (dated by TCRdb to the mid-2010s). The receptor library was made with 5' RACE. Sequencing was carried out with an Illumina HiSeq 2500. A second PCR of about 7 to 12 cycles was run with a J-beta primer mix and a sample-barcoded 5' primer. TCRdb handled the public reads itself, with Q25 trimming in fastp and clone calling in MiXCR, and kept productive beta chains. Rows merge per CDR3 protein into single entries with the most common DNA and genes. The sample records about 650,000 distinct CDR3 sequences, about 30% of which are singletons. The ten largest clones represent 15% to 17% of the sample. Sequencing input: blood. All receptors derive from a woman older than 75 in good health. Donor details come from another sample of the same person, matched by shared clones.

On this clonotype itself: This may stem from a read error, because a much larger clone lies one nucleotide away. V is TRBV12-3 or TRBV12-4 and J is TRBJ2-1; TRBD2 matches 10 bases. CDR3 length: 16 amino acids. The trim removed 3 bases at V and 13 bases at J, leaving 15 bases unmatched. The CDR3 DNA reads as TGTGCCAGCAGTTTCCGGCTAGCGGGGGTGGTGGAGACCCAGTTCTTC. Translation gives CASSFRLAGVVETQFF.

This chain's CDR3 is CAISSGEVNEQYF. CDR3 coding DNA: TGTGCCATCAGTTCAGGAGAGGTGAATGAGCAGTACTTC. This chain connects TRBV10-3 to TRBJ2-5; unclear D gene. Trimming took 5 bases from V and 11 from J, leaving 18 bases between them. The CDR3 is made up of 13 amino acids. In germline, CDR1 is ENHRY, CDR2 SYGVKD.

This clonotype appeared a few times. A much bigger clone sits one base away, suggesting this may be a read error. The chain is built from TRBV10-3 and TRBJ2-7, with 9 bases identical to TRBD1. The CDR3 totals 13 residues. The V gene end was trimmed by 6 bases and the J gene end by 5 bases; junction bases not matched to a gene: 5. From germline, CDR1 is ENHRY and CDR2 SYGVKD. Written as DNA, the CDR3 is TGTGCCATCAGGGGGACAGGGTTGGACGAGCAGTACTTC. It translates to CAIRGTGLDEQYF.

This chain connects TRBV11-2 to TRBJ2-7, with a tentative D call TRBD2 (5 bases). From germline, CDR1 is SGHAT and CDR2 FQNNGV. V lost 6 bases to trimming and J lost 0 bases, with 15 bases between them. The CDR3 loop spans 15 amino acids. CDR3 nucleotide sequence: TGTGCCAGCAGGATGGTGGGGAGTAGCTCCTACGAGCAGTACTTC. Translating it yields CASRMVGSSSYEQYF.

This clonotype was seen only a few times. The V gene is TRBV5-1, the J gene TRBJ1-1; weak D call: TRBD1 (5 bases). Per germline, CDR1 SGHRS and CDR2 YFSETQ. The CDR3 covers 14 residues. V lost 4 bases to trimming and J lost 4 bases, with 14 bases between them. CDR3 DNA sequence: TGCGCCAGCAGCCGGGACCTCGGGTCCACTGAAGCTTTCTTT. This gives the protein CASSRDLGSTEAFF.

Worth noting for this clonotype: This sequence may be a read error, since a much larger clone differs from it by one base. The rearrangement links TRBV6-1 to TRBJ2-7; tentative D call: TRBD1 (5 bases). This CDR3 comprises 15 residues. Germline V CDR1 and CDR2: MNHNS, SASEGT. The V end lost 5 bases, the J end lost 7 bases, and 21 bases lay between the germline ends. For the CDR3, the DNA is TGTGCCAGCAGTTCCCAGGGTACTACCTACAATGAGCAGTACTTC. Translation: CASSSQGTTYNEQYF.

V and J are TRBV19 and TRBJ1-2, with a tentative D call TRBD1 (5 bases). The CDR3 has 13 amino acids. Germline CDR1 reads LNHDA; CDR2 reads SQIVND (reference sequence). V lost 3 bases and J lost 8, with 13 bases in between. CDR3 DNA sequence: TGTGCCAGTAGTATGAGGGGCAAGGACGGCTACACCTTC. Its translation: CASSMRGKDGYTF.

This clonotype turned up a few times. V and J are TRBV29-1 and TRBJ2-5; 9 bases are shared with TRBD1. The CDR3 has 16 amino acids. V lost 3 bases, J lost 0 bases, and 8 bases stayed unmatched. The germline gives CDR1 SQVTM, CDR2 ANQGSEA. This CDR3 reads CSVEGDRETNQETQYF. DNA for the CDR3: TGCAGCGTTGAGGGGGACAGGGAAACCAACCAAGAGACCCAGTACTTC.

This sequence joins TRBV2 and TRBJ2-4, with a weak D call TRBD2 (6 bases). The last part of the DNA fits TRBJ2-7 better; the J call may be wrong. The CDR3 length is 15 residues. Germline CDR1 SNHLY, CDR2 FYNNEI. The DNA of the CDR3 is TGTGCCAGCAGTGAAGGGGGGGTACGACTCTACGAGCAGTACTTC. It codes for CASSEGGVRLYEQYF.

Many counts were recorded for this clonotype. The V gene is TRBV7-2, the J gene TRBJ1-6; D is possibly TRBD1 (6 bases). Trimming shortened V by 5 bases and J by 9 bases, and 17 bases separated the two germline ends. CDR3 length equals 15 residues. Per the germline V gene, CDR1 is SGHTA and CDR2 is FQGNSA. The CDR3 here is CASSIMRTGFSPLHF. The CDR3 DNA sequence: TGTGCCAGCAGCATAATGCGAACAGGGTTTTCACCCCTCCACTTT.

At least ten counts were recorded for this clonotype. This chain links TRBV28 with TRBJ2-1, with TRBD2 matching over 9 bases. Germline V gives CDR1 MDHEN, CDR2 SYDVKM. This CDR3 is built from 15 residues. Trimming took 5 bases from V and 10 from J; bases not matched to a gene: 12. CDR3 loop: CASSPPGTSRGEQFF. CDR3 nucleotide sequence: TGTGCCAGCAGTCCCCCCGGGACTAGCCGCGGAGAGCAGTTCTTC.

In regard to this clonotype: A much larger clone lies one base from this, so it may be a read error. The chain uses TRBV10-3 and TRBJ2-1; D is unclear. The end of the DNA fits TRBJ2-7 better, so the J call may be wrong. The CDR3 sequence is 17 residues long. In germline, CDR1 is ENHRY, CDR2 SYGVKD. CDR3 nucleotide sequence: TGTGCCATCAGTGCCGCGACTCCGGGCCGTTTGGTCAATGAGCAGTACTTC. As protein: CAISAATPGRLVNEQYF.

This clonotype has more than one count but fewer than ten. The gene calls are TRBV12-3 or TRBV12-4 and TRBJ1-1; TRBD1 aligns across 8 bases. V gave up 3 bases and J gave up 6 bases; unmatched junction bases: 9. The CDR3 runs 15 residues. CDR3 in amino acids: CASSFSQGANAEAFF. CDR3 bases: TGTGCCAGCAGTTTCAGCCAGGGGGCAAACGCTGAAGCTTTCTTT.

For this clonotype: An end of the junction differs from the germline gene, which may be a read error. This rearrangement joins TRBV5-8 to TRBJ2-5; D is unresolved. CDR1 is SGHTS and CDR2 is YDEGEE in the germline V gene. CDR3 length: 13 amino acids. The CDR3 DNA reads TGTACCAGCAGCCCTCACGACCGGAAGACCCAGTACTTC. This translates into CTSSPHDRKTQYF.

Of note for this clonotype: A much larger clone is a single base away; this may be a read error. The CDR3 DNA is TGCAGTGCTCGGGCCTTCGGAACCACAGATACGCAGTATTTT. It codes for CSARAFGTTDTQYF. J is TRBJ2-3 and V is TRBV20-1, with no clear D. V was cut by 5 bases and J by 2 bases, with 14 bases left in between. The CDR3 spans 14 residues. Germline CDR1 and CDR2: DFQATT and SNEGSKA (reference sequence).

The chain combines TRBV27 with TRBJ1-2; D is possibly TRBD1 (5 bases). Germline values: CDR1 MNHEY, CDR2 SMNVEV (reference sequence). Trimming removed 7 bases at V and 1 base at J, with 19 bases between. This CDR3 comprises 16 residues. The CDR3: CASTHTNRRRNYGYTF. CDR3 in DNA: TGTGCCAGCACACACACCAACAGGCGACGTAACTATGGCTACACCTTC.

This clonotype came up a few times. In nucleotides, the CDR3 is TGTGCCAGCAGGCCGGGACAGTTTGGTCAGCCCCAGCATTTT. Translating gives CASRPGQFGQPQHF. This chain connects TRBV6-2 or TRBV6-3 to TRBJ1-5, with 7 bases that match TRBD1. This CDR3 is built from 14 residues. Per the germline V gene, CDR1 is MNHEY and CDR2 is SVGEGT. The V and J ends lost 6 bases and 6 bases, in that order; junction bases with no gene match: 8.

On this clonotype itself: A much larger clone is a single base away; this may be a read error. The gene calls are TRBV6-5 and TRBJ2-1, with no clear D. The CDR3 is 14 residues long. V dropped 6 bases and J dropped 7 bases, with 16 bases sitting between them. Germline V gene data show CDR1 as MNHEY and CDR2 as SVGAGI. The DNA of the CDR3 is TGTGCCAGCAGCCTTGTCGCGGCGAGGAATGAGCAGTTCTTC. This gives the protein CASSLVAARNEQFF.

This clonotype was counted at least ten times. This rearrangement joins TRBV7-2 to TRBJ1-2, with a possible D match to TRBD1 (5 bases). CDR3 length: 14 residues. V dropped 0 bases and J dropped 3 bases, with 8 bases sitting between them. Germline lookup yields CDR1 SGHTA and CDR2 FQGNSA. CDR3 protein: CASSLAKGYYGYTF. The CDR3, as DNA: TGTGCCAGCAGCTTAGCGAAGGGGTACTATGGCTACACCTTC.

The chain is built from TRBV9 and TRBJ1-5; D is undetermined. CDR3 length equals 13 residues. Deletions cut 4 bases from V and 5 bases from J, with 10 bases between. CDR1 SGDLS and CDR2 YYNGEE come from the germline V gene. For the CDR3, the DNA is TGTGCCAGCAGCCGAGCGGACCATCAGCCCCAGCATTTT. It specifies CASSRADHQPQHF.

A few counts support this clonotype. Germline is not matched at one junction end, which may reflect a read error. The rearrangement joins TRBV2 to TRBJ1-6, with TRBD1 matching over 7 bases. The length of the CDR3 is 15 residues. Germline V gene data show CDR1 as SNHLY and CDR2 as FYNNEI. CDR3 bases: TGTGCCAGCAGTGCGGCAGGGGGAGAAAATTCACCCCCCCACTTT. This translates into CASSAAGGENSPPHF.

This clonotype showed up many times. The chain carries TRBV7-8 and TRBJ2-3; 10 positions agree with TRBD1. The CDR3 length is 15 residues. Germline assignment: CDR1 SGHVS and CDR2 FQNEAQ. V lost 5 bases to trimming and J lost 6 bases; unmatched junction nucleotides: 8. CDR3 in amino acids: CASSGTGVVSDTQYF. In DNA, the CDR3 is TGTGCCAGCAGCGGGACAGGGGTTGTTTCTGATACGCAGTATTTT.

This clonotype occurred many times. The chain's CDR3 is CASAGTGGIYEQYF. Here the CDR3 DNA reads TGTGCCAGCGCCGGGACAGGGGGCATCTACGAGCAGTACTTC. This sequence joins TRBV12-3 or TRBV12-4 and TRBJ2-7; 12 bases are a match to TRBD1. After removal of 8 bases from V and 3 bases from J, the junction contained 5 bases not matched to a gene. The CDR3 sequence is 14 residues long.